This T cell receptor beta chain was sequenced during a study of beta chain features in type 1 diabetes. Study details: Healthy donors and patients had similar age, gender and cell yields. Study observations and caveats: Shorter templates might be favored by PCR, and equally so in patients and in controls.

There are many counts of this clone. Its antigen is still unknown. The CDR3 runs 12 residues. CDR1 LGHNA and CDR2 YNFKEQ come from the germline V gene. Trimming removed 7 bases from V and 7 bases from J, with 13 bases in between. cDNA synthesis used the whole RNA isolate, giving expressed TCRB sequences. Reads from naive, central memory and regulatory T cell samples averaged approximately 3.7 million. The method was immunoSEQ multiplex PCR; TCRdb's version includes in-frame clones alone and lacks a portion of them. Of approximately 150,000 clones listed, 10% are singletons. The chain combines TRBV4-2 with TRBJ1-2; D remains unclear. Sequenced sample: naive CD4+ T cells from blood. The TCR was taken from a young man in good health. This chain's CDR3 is CASTDGGIGYTF. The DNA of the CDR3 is TGTGCCAGCACCGATGGAGGGATTGGCTACACCTTC.